A selection of T cell receptor beta chains follows, all from one sample in a study of blood T cell repertoires in COVID-19. Measured with immunoSEQ multiplex PCR; TCRdb has only the in-frame clones, and not every one. The sample gives tens of thousands of clones, over 70% of which show up once; around 5% is in the top ten. The source material was peripheral blood. The source of these receptors is a human donor in a cohort sampled during active COVID-19. Each CDR3 is given with its conserved first and last residue. The order of the fields is D gene, clone size, V gene, J gene, CDR3 DNA, CDR3 protein. D genes are given only for firm matches. Size tells how often a clone was seen (once, few, many) or the class of an expanded clone, and some rows leave it out.

>TRBD1|once|TRBV15|TRBJ1-2
TGTGCCACCAGCAGGGCGACAGGGAGTGGCTACACCTTC
CATSRATGSGYTF
>TRBD1|NA|TRBV4-3|TRBJ2-7
TGCGCCAGCAGCCAAGACGGGACAGGATACTACGAGCAGTACTTC
CASSQDGTGYYEQYF
>NA|NA|TRBV5-6|TRBJ1-2
TGTGCCAGCAGCTTGGGAGGGTTCGGCTATGGCTACACCTTC
CASSLGGFGYGYTF
>NA|once|TRBV5-5|TRBJ2-3
TGTGCCAGCAGCGGGTGGGGAGGCGCAGATACGCAGTATTTT
CASSGWGGADTQYF
>TRBD1|medium-sized|TRBV27|TRBJ2-7
TGTGCCAGCAGCCCCGAGACAGGGACGGTCCACGAGCAGTACTTC
CASSPETGTVHEQYF
>NA|NA|TRBV15|TRBJ1-1
TGTGCCACCAGAACTAGGGGAGGCACTGAAGCTTTCTTT
CATRTRGGTEAFF
>TRBD1|NA|TRBV19|TRBJ1-2
TGTGCCAGTAGTCTCGCAAGACAGGGCCTGAACTATGGCTACACCTTC
CASSLARQGLNYGYTF
>TRBD2|NA|TRBV7-9|TRBJ2-1
TGTGCCAGCAGTTTACTAGCGGGAGGGTCGCGACAGTTCTTC
CASSLLAGGSRQFF
>TRBD1|NA|TRBV28|TRBJ2-7
TGTGCCAGCACCGGAGTGGGACAGGGGGCTTACGAGCAGTACTTC
CASTGVGQGAYEQYF
>TRBD1|NA|TRBV27|TRBJ2-7
TGTGCCAGCAGACTACTCCGGGACAGGGGCTACGAGCAGTACTTC
CASRLLRDRGYEQYF
>NA|NA|TRBV25-1|TRBJ1-4
TGTGCCAGCAGTGATCCGGGTGGTTGGGAAAAACTGTTTTTT
CASSDPGGWEKLFF
>NA|NA|TRBV15|TRBJ1-5
TGTGCCACCAGCAGAGCAGGAGGGAACCAGCCCCAGCATTTT
CATSRAGGNQPQHF
>NA|NA|TRBV11-2|TRBJ2-7
TGTGCCAGCAGCTTAATGTCTAACAGATACTACGAGCAGTACTTC
CASSLMSNRYYEQYF
>TRBD2|NA|TRBV7-6|TRBJ2-1
TGTGCCAGCAGCCCCGGACTAGCGGGAGGTTATGAGCAGTTCTTC
CASSPGLAGGYEQFF
>NA|NA|TRBV7-2|TRBJ1-5
TGTGCCAGCAGCCTAAGCGGGGGCGCGCCTTTGAATCAGCCCCAGCATTTT
CASSLSGGAPLNQPQHF
>TRBD2|NA|TRBV9|TRBJ2-2
TGTGCCAGCAGCGCCGGGACTAGCGGGAGGGCATCCGGGGAGCTGTTTTTT
CASSAGTSGRASGELFF
>NA|NA|TRBV28|TRBJ2-7
TGTGCCAGCAGTTTGATAGCGGCCTACGAGCAGTACTTC
CASSLIAAYEQYF
>TRBD2|few|TRBV11-2|TRBJ2-7
TGTGCCAGCAGCTTAGATTGGGTAGCGGGAGCCTACGAGCAGTACTTC
CASSLDWVAGAYEQYF
>NA|NA|TRBV7-8|TRBJ2-7
TGTGCCAGTACACGCCAAGGGGCAGGCTACGAGCAGTACTTC
CASTRQGAGYEQYF
>TRBD2|NA|TRBV28|TRBJ2-1
TGTGCCAGCAGTTTGACCGGGACTAGTAACCGGCAGTTCTTC
CASSLTGTSNRQFF
>TRBD2|NA|TRBV28|TRBJ2-7
TGTGCCAGCAGCCCCGGGACTAGAGGGTCCTACGAGCAGTACTTC
CASSPGTRGSYEQYF
>NA|once|TRBV7-2|TRBJ1-6
TGTGCCAGCAGCTTTACAACAGGGAGAGCTTCACCCCTCCACTTT
CASSFTTGRASPLHF
>NA|NA|TRBV6-5|TRBJ2-7
TGTGCCAGCAGACTAGGACGGAGCTCCTACGAGCAGTACTTC
CASRLGRSSYEQYF
>NA|few|TRBV15|TRBJ1-5
TGTGCCACCAGCAGAGATTTACAGAGAAATCAGCCCCAGCATTTT
CATSRDLQRNQPQHF
>NA|NA|TRBV21-1|TRBJ1-5
TGTGCCAGCAGCAAAGTCCGCAGGGCGGGATGCAATCAGCCCCAGCATTTT
CASSKVRRAGCNQPQHF
>NA|few|TRBV3-1/TRBV3-2|TRBJ1-1
TGTGCCAGCAGAGGAGGGTTGGAAGCTTTCTTT
CASRGGLEAFF
>NA|NA|TRBV27|TRBJ1-5
TGTGCCTTCCCCCGGGGGGTCGGCGTTAATCAGCCCCAGCATTTT
CAFPRGVGVNQPQHF
>NA|NA|TRBV6-5|TRBJ1-1
TGTGCCGGCATCCTATCAGGGGCGCCGAACACTGAAGCTTTCTTT
CAGILSGAPNTEAFF
>TRBD1|NA|TRBV4-1|TRBJ2-3
TGCGCCAGCAGCCATCTAGACAGGGGAGGCTCGGATACGCAGTATTTT
CASSHLDRGGSDTQYF
>NA|once|TRBV30|TRBJ2-1
TGTGCCTGGAGTGTTTTTCTGGGGGCTTGGAATGAGCAGTTCTTC
CAWSVFLGAWNEQFF
>TRBD2|NA|TRBV19|TRBJ2-3
TGTGCCAGTAGTGTGACTAGCAGCCGCACAGATACGCAGTATTTT
CASSVTSSRTDTQYF
>NA|NA|TRBV4-1|TRBJ1-2
TGCGCCAGCAGCCAAGTCCGTGGCAGGACTAACTATGGCTACACCTTC
CASSQVRGRTNYGYTF
>TRBD1|NA|TRBV6-5|TRBJ2-7
TGTGCCAGCAGCGCCAGACAGGGCCCCTACGAGCAGTACTTC
CASSARQGPYEQYF
>TRBD2|once|TRBV7-9|TRBJ2-7
TGTGCCAGCAGCTCGGGGACTAGCCCTCTCGGCCGGAACTTC
CASSSGTSPLGRNF
>NA|NA|TRBV5-6|TRBJ1-3
TGTGCCAGCAGCTTGGAGAACAGAAACACCATATATTTT
CASSLENRNTIYF
>NA|NA|TRBV6-2/TRBV6-3|TRBJ1-2
TGTGCCAGCAGTTTCGGTGGCGGGTACTCGGCAAGAACCTTC
CASSFGGGYSARTF
>NA|NA|TRBV19|TRBJ1-5
TGTGCCAGTAGTATCGGACAGAGCAATCAGCCCCAGCATTTT
CASSIGQSNQPQHF
>NA|NA|TRBV7-9|TRBJ2-1
TGTGCCAGCATCCGGGACTCGAGCTCCTACAATGAGCAGTTCTTC
CASIRDSSSYNEQFF
>TRBD1|NA|TRBV10-2|TRBJ1-1
TGCGCCATTGGACAGGCCCCCCTATACACTGAAGCTTTCTTT
CAIGQAPLYTEAFF
>NA|NA|TRBV15|TRBJ2-5
TGTGCCACCAGCAGAGACAGGGGAGAGACCCAGTACTTC
CATSRDRGETQYF
>NA|NA|TRBV28|TRBJ1-1
TGTGCCAGCAGTGAGGGGAACACTGAAGCTTTCTTT
CASSEGNTEAFF
>NA|NA|TRBV5-1|TRBJ2-2
TGCGCCAGCAGCTTACGCGGGACTAACACCGGGGAGCTGTTTTTT
CASSLRGTNTGELFF
>NA|NA|TRBV7-8|TRBJ2-7
TGTGCCAGCAGCTTAGGGCGGGACAGCTCCTACGAGCAGTACTTC
CASSLGRDSSYEQYF
>NA|NA|TRBV14|TRBJ2-7
TGTGCCAGCAGCCCCGAGGCGGGGGCAGGGTACGAGCAGTACTTC
CASSPEAGAGYEQYF
>NA|NA|TRBV2|TRBJ2-5
TGTGCCAGCAGTTCCACGGGGGGCCGAGGAGAGACCCAGTACTTC
CASSSTGGRGETQYF
>NA|NA|TRBV28|TRBJ1-2
TGTGCCAGCAGCTGGACAGACTTTAGTACTAACTATGGCTACACCTTC
CASSWTDFSTNYGYTF
>NA|medium-sized|TRBV18|TRBJ1-3
TGTGCCAGCTCACCACAGACAGGCTCTGGAAACACCATATATTTT
CASSPQTGSGNTIYF
>NA|NA|TRBV5-1|TRBJ2-7
TGCGCCAGCAGCTTGGGGGGCCCGTCTCGAGAGCAGTACTTC
CASSLGGPSREQYF
>NA|NA|TRBV3-1/TRBV3-2|TRBJ1-2
TGTGCCAGCAGCCAAACAGACGGCTACACCTTC
CASSQTDGYTF
>NA|NA|TRBV6-5|TRBJ1-2
TGTGCCAGCAGTTACAGTCCAGGGGCTGGCTATGGCTACACCTTC
CASSYSPGAGYGYTF
>TRBD1|few|TRBV27|TRBJ1-6
TGTGCCAGCAGCACAGGGGATGGTTCACCCCTCCACTTT
CASSTGDGSPLHF
>TRBD2|NA|TRBV7-9|TRBJ2-2
TGTGCCAAAACGGGACTAGCGGGAGGGTCGAACACCGGGGAGCTGTTTTTT
CAKTGLAGGSNTGELFF
>TRBD2|NA|TRBV7-2|TRBJ2-7
TGTGCCAGCAGCTTGGGACTAGCGCTCGAGCAGTACTTC
CASSLGLALEQYF
>TRBD1|NA|TRBV5-1|TRBJ2-4
TGCGCCAGCAGCCGGTGGCCGGGACAGGGGAAAACGCAGGTCATTCAGTACTTC
CASSRWPGQGKTQVIQYF